Listed below are T cell receptor beta chains from one sample, sequenced in a study of beta chain features in type 1 diabetes. TCRdb's copy holds only in-frame clones and misses some; the assay was immunoSEQ multiplex PCR. The sample records approximately 380,000 clones, approximately 15% being singletons. The sample was naive CD4+ T cells from blood. The origin of the receptors is a woman aged 18-35 years in good health. The CDR3 runs from the conserved cysteine through the conserved F or W. Each record gives: V gene, D gene, clone size, J gene, CDR3 DNA, CDR3 protein. A D gene is named only where the DNA matches it firmly. Size is omitted from some rows. Given values are once, few, many or a class for expanded clones.

v_call: TRBV7-9
d_call: NA
clone_size: NA
j_call: TRBJ1-5
cdr3_nt: TGTGCCAGCAGCCTCACGGGCAATCAGCCCCAGCATTTT
cdr3_aa: CASSLTGNQPQHF

v_call: TRBV29-1
d_call: TRBD2
clone_size: NA
j_call: TRBJ2-3
cdr3_nt: TGCAGCGTTCTCCCAGCGGGAGGGATAGATACGCAGTATTTT
cdr3_aa: CSVLPAGGIDTQYF

v_call: TRBV5-1
d_call: TRBD1
clone_size: few
j_call: TRBJ2-1
cdr3_nt: TGCGCCAGCAGCTACAGGGGCTATGAGCAGTTCTTC
cdr3_aa: CASSYRGYEQFF

v_call: TRBV6-5
d_call: NA
clone_size: few
j_call: TRBJ2-3
cdr3_nt: TGTGCCAGCAGTTACTCAGGGGGTCCGTGGGATACGCAGTATTTT
cdr3_aa: CASSYSGGPWDTQYF

v_call: TRBV4-1
d_call: TRBD1
clone_size: few
j_call: TRBJ2-7
cdr3_nt: TGCGCCAGCAGCCTGGTTCCGGGACAGGGAGGCTACGAGCAGTACTTC
cdr3_aa: CASSLVPGQGGYEQYF

v_call: TRBV7-9
d_call: TRBD1
clone_size: NA
j_call: TRBJ2-7
cdr3_nt: TGTGCCAGCAGCCCCCCTCTCCGGGACAGCACCTACGAGCAGTACTTC
cdr3_aa: CASSPPLRDSTYEQYF

v_call: TRBV7-8
d_call: TRBD2
clone_size: NA
j_call: TRBJ2-7
cdr3_nt: TGTGCCAGCAGCCTCCCCGCAGGATTAGCGGGAGAGGCCGAGCAGTACTTC
cdr3_aa: CASSLPAGLAGEAEQYF

v_call: TRBV18
d_call: TRBD2
clone_size: few
j_call: TRBJ2-1
cdr3_nt: TGTGCCAGCTCACCATTAGGCGGGACTAGCGGGAATGAGCAGTTCTTC
cdr3_aa: CASSPLGGTSGNEQFF

v_call: TRBV7-9
d_call: TRBD2
clone_size: NA
j_call: TRBJ2-1
cdr3_nt: TGTGCCAGCACCCAGGGACTACCCCCATACAATGAGCAGTTCTTC
cdr3_aa: CASTQGLPPYNEQFF

v_call: TRBV28
d_call: NA
clone_size: few
j_call: TRBJ2-7
cdr3_nt: TGTGCCAGCAGTTTCCGGGACTACGAGCAGTACTTC
cdr3_aa: CASSFRDYEQYF

v_call: TRBV7-2
d_call: NA
clone_size: NA
j_call: TRBJ2-2
cdr3_nt: TGTGCCAGCAGCTTAGATGGGCCCGGGGAGCTGTTTTTT
cdr3_aa: CASSLDGPGELFF

v_call: TRBV30
d_call: NA
clone_size: few
j_call: TRBJ2-1
cdr3_nt: TGTGCCTGGAACACCATCTGGACTCCGGACGACAATGAGCAGTTCTTC
cdr3_aa: CAWNTIWTPDDNEQFF

v_call: TRBV30
d_call: NA
clone_size: few
j_call: TRBJ2-3
cdr3_nt: TGTGGGTGGGCAGTAGGAAGCACAGATACGCAGTATTTT
cdr3_aa: CGWAVGSTDTQYF

v_call: TRBV28
d_call: NA
clone_size: few
j_call: TRBJ2-3
cdr3_nt: TGTGCCAGCAGTTTAACAAGTGGAGCGTCGGGCACAGATACGCAGTATTTT
cdr3_aa: CASSLTSGASGTDTQYF

v_call: TRBV6-5
d_call: NA
clone_size: few
j_call: TRBJ1-1
cdr3_nt: TGTGCCAGCAGTCGCTTGAGGGAAACTGAAGCTTTCTTT
cdr3_aa: CASSRLRETEAFF

v_call: TRBV28
d_call: NA
clone_size: few
j_call: TRBJ1-5
cdr3_nt: TGTGCCAGCACCCCAGGGATTCAGCCCCAGCATTTT
cdr3_aa: CASTPGIQPQHF

v_call: TRBV5-4
d_call: TRBD1
clone_size: few
j_call: TRBJ1-4
cdr3_nt: TGTGCCAGCAGCTTGGTGGGACAGCGGAATGAAAAACTGTTTTTT
cdr3_aa: CASSLVGQRNEKLFF

v_call: TRBV28
d_call: TRBD1
clone_size: few
j_call: TRBJ2-4
cdr3_nt: TGTGCCAGCAGATCCGGACAGGGTAACATTCAGTACTTC
cdr3_aa: CASRSGQGNIQYF

v_call: TRBV30
d_call: NA
clone_size: few
j_call: TRBJ2-5
cdr3_nt: TGTGCCTGGAGCACAGGGTCAGAGACCCAGTACTTC
cdr3_aa: CAWSTGSETQYF

v_call: TRBV18
d_call: TRBD1
clone_size: few
j_call: TRBJ1-1
cdr3_nt: TGTGCCAGCTCACCCACGGGACAGGCGAACACTGAAGCTTTCTTT
cdr3_aa: CASSPTGQANTEAFF

v_call: TRBV5-1
d_call: TRBD1
clone_size: few
j_call: TRBJ2-1
cdr3_nt: TGCGCCAGCAGACCCGGGACAGGGACGGTCAATGAGCAGTTCTTC
cdr3_aa: CASRPGTGTVNEQFF

v_call: TRBV28
d_call: NA
clone_size: few
j_call: TRBJ2-5
cdr3_nt: TGTGCCAGCAGGACGGGTTTAGAGACCCAGTACTTC
cdr3_aa: CASRTGLETQYF

v_call: TRBV2
d_call: NA
clone_size: NA
j_call: TRBJ1-1
cdr3_nt: TGTGCCAGCAGTGCACAGGGTTTAGAGGACACTGAAGCTTTCTTT
cdr3_aa: CASSAQGLEDTEAFF